A single T cell receptor (beta chain) is shown here with its context. The antigen is not known. These data belong to a study of T cells expressing NK-cell markers. As for the study in general: It was sorted CD3+CD56-NKG2C+, CD3+CD56+NKG2C- and CD3+CD56+NKG2C+ T cells that provided the TCR beta repertoires. One of the eight sequenced donors was seronegative, whereas the other seven were HCMV-seropositive.

The CDR3 covers 14 residues. CDR1 is SGHDN and CDR2 is FVKESK in the germline V gene. Reanalyzing the 5' RACE reads, TCRdb keeps one entry per CDR3 protein, without DNA. The specimen's table records some 450,000 distinct CDR3 sequences. Study outcomes and limitations: More than five donors had dominant NKG2C+ clonotypes that comprised about 1.0-8% of their CD8+ T cells.

Sequencing input: blood T cells: a sorted CD56 or NKG2C T cell subset, CD4+ or CD8+ T cells, or bulk PBMC T cells (not recorded which). This sequence was found in a woman aged 18 to 69 in good health. The chain links TRBV14 to TRBJ1-1; TCRdb gives TRBD1 as the D gene, but with no DNA this cannot be confirmed. CDR3 residues: CASSPWDRYTEAFF.